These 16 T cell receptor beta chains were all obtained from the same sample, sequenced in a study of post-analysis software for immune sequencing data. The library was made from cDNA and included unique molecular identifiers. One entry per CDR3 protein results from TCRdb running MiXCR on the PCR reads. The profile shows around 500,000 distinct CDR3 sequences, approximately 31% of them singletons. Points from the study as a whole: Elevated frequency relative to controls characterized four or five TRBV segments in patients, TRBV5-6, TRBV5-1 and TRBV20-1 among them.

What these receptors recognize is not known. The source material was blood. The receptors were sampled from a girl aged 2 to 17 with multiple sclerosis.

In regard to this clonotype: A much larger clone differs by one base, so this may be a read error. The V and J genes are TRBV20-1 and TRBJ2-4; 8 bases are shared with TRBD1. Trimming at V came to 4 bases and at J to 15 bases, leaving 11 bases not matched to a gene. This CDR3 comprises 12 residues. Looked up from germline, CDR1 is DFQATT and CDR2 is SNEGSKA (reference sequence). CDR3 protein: CSANRGINERYF. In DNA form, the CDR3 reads TGCAGTGCTAACAGGGGGATCAACGAGCGGTACTTC.

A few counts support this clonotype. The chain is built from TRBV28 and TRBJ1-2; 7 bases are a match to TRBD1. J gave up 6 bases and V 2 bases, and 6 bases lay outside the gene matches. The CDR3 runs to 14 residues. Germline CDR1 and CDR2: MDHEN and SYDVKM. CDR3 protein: CASSLMRGRDGYTF. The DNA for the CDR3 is TGTGCCAGCAGTTTAATGAGGGGGCGGGATGGCTACACCTTC.

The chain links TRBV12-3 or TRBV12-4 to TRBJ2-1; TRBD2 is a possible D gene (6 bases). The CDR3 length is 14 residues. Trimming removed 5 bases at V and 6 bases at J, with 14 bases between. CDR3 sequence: CASSVEGLPNEQFF. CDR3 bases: TGTGCCAGCAGTGTAGAGGGACTTCCCAATGAGCAGTTCTTC.

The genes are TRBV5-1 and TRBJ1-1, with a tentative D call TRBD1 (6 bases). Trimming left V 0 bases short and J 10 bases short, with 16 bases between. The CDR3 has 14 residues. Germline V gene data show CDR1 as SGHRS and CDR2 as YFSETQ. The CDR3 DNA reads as TGCGCCAGCAGCTTGGAACCTGACAGGTCGAGAGCTTTCTTT. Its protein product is CASSLEPDRSRAFF.

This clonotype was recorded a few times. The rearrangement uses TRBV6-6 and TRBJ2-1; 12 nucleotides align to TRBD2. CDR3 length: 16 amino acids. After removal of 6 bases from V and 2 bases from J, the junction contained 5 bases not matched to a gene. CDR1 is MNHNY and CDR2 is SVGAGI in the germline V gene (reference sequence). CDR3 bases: TGTGCCAGCAGGTGGCGGACTAGCGGGACCTACAATGAGCAGTTCTTC. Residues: CASRWRTSGTYNEQFF.

Here the CDR3 reads CASSFGGKAYNEQFF. CDR3 nucleotide sequence: TGTGCCAGCAGCTTCGGCGGGAAGGCCTACAATGAGCAGTTCTTC. V and J are TRBV11-2 and TRBJ2-1; D is perhaps TRBD2 (6 bases). The length of the CDR3 is 15 residues. Germline V CDR1 and CDR2: SGHAT, FQNNGV. The V end lost 3 bases, the J end lost 2 bases, and 11 bases lay between the germline ends.

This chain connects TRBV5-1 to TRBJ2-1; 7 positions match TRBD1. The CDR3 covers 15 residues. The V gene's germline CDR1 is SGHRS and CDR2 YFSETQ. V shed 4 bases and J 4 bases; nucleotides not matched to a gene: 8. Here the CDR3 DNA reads TGCGCCAGCAGCCCGACGTGGGACAGATACAATGAGCAGTTCTTC. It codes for CASSPTWDRYNEQFF.

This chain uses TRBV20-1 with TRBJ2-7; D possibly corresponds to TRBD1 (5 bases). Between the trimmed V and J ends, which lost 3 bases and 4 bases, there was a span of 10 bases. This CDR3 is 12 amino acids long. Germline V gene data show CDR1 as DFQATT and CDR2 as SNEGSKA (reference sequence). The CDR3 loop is CSASLTDYEQYF. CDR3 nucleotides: TGCAGTGCTAGTTTGACAGATTACGAGCAGTACTTC.

CDR3 in DNA: TGTGCCAGCAAGGTGGGGACAAGACAAGAGACCCAGTACTTC. Its protein is CASKVGTRQETQYF. The genes are TRBV2 and TRBJ2-5; possibly TRBD1 for D (6 bases). V gave up 7 bases and J gave up 2 bases, with 14 bases separating them. CDR1 and CDR2 (germline): SNHLY, FYNNEI. The CDR3 spans 14 residues.

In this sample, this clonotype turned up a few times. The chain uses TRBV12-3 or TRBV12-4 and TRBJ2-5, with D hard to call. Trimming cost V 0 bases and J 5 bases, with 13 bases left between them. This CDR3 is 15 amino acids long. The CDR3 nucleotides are TGTGCCAGCAGTTTAGCGTCAACACCGCGGGAGACCCAGTACTTC. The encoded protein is CASSLASTPRETQYF.

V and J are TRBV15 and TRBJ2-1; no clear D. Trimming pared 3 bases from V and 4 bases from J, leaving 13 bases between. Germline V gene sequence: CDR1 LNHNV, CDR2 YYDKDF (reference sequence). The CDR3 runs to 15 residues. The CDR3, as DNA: TGTGCCACCAGCAGGGGTGGGGTGGGGTACAATGAGCAGTTCTTC. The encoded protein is CATSRGGVGYNEQFF.

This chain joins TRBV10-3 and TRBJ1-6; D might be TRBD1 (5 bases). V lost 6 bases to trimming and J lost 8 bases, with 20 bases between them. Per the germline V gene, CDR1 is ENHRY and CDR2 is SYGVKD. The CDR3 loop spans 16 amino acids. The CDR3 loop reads CAIRAFQGGGDSPLHF. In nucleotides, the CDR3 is TGTGCCATCAGAGCCTTCCAGGGCGGCGGTGATTCACCCCTCCACTTT.

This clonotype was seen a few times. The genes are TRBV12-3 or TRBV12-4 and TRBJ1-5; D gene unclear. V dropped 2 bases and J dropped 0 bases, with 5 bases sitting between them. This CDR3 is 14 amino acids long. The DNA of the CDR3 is TGTGCCAGCAGTTTATGGGATAGCAATCAGCCCCAGCATTTT. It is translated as CASSLWDSNQPQHF.

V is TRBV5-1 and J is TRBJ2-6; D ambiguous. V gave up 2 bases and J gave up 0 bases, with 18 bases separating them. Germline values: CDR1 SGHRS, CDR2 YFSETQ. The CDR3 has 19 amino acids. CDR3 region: CASSLNQQSPFSGANVLTF. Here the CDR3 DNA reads TGCGCCAGCAGCTTAAATCAACAGTCGCCATTCTCTGGGGCCAACGTCCTGACTTTC. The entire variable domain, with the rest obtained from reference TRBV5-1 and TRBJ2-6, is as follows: KAGVTQTPRYLIKTRGQQVTLSCSPISGHRSVSWYQQTPGQGLQFLFEYFSETQRNKGNFPGRFSGRQFSNSRSEMNVSTLELGDSALYLCASSLNQQSPFSGANVLTFGAGSRLTVL.

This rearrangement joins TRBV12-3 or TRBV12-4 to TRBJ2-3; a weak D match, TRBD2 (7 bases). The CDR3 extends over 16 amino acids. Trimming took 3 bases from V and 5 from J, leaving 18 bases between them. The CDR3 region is CASSFRGGAFRDTQYF. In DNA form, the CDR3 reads TGTGCCAGCAGTTTTAGGGGGGGGGCCTTCAGAGATACGCAGTATTTT.

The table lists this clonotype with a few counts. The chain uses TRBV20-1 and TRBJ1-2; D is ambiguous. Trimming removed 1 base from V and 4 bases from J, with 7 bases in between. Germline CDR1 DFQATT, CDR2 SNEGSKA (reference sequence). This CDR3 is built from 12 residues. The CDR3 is CSARVTSYGYTF. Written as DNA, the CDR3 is TGCAGTGCTAGAGTTACCAGCTATGGCTACACCTTC.